This TCR beta chain derives from a study of PD-L1 blockade in urothelial cancer. As for the study in general: Most patients, about 85% of the 29, were males with bladder-origin cancer. Blood was tested 3 weeks (second dose) and 6 weeks into treatment.

Described time point: peripheral blood 6 weeks after treatment start. The diagnosis in patients was locally advanced or metastatic urothelial carcinoma. Between the trimmed V and J ends, which lost 5 bases and 4 bases, there was a span of 18 bases. CDR3 length equals 16 residues. Germline CDR1 reads LNHDA; CDR2 reads SQIVND (reference sequence). Profiled with immunoSEQ multiplex PCR; TCRdb holds only in-frame clones, not every one. The sample records about 90,000 clones, 83% being singletons. This chain joins TRBV19 and TRBJ2-1, with D maybe TRBD2 (5 bases). Sequences were derived from PBMCs, sampled around atezolizumab (anti-PD-L1) treatment. This TCR was sampled from an older man with urothelial cancer. CDR3: CASSLSREAAYNEQFF. CDR3 in DNA: TGTGCCAGTAGTTTATCCCGGGAAGCGGCATACAATGAGCAGTTCTTC. Drawing the rest from reference TRBV19 and TRBJ2-1, the complete variable domain is DGGITQSPKYLFRKEGQNVTLSCEQNLNHDAMYWYRQDPGQGLRLIYYSQIVNDFQKGDIAEGYSVSREKKESFPLTVTSAQKNPTAFYLCASSLSREAAYNEQFFGPGTRLTVL.